This entry lists 22 T cell receptor beta chains sequenced from one sample in a study of T cells expressing NK-cell markers (dated by TCRdb to 2020 to 2021). To prepare the library, 5' RACE was applied. This sample was sequenced with an Illumina HiSeq 2000. TCRdb reprocessed the raw reads; every CDR3 protein sequence is a single record, and DNA is not supplied. The sample has 350,000 to 500,000 distinct CDR3 sequences on record. The ten largest clones capture 7.3% of the sample. The sequenced sample consisted of blood T cells: a sorted CD56 or NKG2C T cell subset, CD4+ or CD8+ T cells, or bulk PBMC T cells (not recorded which). These receptors came from a woman aged 18-70 years in good health.

The V and J genes are TRBV4-1 and TRBJ2-3; TCRdb gives TRBD2 as the D gene, but with no DNA this cannot be confirmed. The germline V gene encodes CDR1 MGHRA and CDR2 YSYEKL. CDR3 length equals 21 residues. This CDR3 reads CASSQAETGTSGGPRTDTQYF.

CDR3 loop: CATKPGLAGHYEQYF. V and J are TRBV15 and TRBJ2-7; the D gene TCRdb calls, TRBD2, cannot be checked with no DNA. This CDR3 region has 15 residues. The germline gives CDR1 LNHNV, CDR2 YYDKDF (reference sequence).

This chain links TRBV7-2 with TRBJ1-1; TCRdb reports TRBD1, a call that lacks DNA to check it against. The CDR3 runs 15 residues. CDR1 is SGHTA, CDR2 FQGNSA, per germline. The CDR3 here is CASSYTGSVNTEAFF.

The rearrangement joins TRBV7-9 to TRBJ2-1. Looked up from germline, CDR1 is SEHNR and CDR2 is FQNEAQ (reference sequence). The CDR3 has 12 residues. CDR3 sequence: CASSLSANEQFF.

This chain links TRBV20-1 with TRBJ2-6; TCRdb gives TRBD1 as the D gene, but with no DNA this cannot be confirmed. Germline CDR1 DFQATT, CDR2 SNEGSKA (reference sequence). The CDR3 is made up of 15 amino acids. CDR3 sequence: CSATQDRAGANVLTF.

V and J are TRBV3-1 and TRBJ1-5. Germline values: CDR1 LGHDT, CDR2 YNNKEL (reference sequence). This CDR3 has 14 residues. The CDR3 region is CASSRGRGFQPQHF. Full variable domain (remainder filled in from reference TRBV3-1 and TRBJ1-5): DTAVSQTPKYLVTQMGNDKSIKCEQNLGHDTMYWYKQDSKKFLKIMFSYNNKELIINETVPNRFSPKSPDKAHLNLHINSLELGDSAVYFCASSRGRGFQPQHFGDGTRLSIL.

The chain carries TRBV5-1 and TRBJ2-1; TCRdb picks TRBD2, but there is no DNA to check that call. Germline lookup yields CDR1 SGHRS and CDR2 YFSETQ. The CDR3 has 15 residues. CDR3: CASRIAASSYNEQFF.

The chain carries TRBV20-1 and TRBJ1-2; the TRBD1 assignment by TCRdb is unverifiable without DNA. This CDR3 contains 13 residues. Germline CDR1 reads DFQATT; CDR2 reads SNEGSKA (reference sequence). CDR3 protein: CSAREGTVNGYTF.

The chain has TRBV3-1 and TRBJ1-5. The CDR3 covers 15 residues. Germline V gene sequence: CDR1 LGHDT, CDR2 YNNKEL (reference sequence). Here the CDR3 reads CASSGRPYSNQPQHF.

V usage is TRBV7-8 and J usage is TRBJ2-7; the D gene TCRdb calls, TRBD1, cannot be checked with no DNA. The germline V gene encodes CDR1 SGHVS and CDR2 FQNEAQ. There are 17 residues in the CDR3. The chain's CDR3 is CASSLVPGQGIVYEQYF.

J is TRBJ2-7 and V is TRBV12-3 or TRBV12-4; as DNA is missing, the TRBD1 call by TCRdb cannot be tested. There are 14 residues in the CDR3. The CDR3 protein is CASRPGTGGSEQYF.

The chain recombines TRBV12-3 or TRBV12-4 with TRBJ1-5; TCRdb calls TRBD1, which cannot be checked without DNA. This CDR3 region has 12 residues. The CDR3 reads CASRTGNQPQHF.

This chain's CDR3 is CASRGSSQITDTQYF. V is TRBV12-3 or TRBV12-4 and J is TRBJ2-3. This CDR3 has 15 amino acids.

The V gene is TRBV20-1, the J gene TRBJ1-2. Per germline, CDR1 DFQATT and CDR2 SNEGSKA (reference sequence). The CDR3 has 17 amino acids. The CDR3 here is CSASQSRAGGTFYGYTF.

The rearrangement joins TRBV7-6 to TRBJ2-7; lacking DNA, the TRBD1 call made by TCRdb goes unchecked. Germline V gene lookup returns CDR1 SGHVS and CDR2 FNYEAQ. This CDR3 has 13 amino acids. The CDR3 here is CASSPGNRGEQYF.

The chain couples TRBV5-5 to TRBJ2-1; TCRdb lists TRBD1, though no DNA is available to test this call. CDR3 length equals 16 residues. Germline lookup yields CDR1 SGHKS and CDR2 YYEKEE (reference sequence). CDR3 amino acids: CASSPEDRGLYNEQFF.

The V call is TRBV18, the J call TRBJ1-3. Germline lookup yields CDR1 KGHSH and CDR2 LQKENI. The CDR3 has 17 residues. CDR3 loop: CASSSSRDSYSGNTIYF.

The rearrangement links TRBV19 to TRBJ2-1; TCRdb selects TRBD1, and the lack of DNA leaves this call unchecked. This CDR3 is 12 amino acids long. The germline V gene encodes CDR1 LNHDA and CDR2 SQIVND (reference sequence). This chain's CDR3 is CASSTRHNEQFF.

V and J are TRBV28 and TRBJ1-1. The CDR3 extends over 17 amino acids. Germline CDR1 reads MDHEN; CDR2 reads SYDVKM. The CDR3 is CASSLDRTENLNTEAFF.

This rearrangement joins TRBV6-2 or TRBV6-3 to TRBJ1-2. The germline gives CDR1 MNHEY, CDR2 SVGEGT. CDR3 length: 16 amino acids. The CDR3 sequence is CASSYRQGIAYYGYTF.

The gene calls are TRBV27 and TRBJ1-4; the TCRdb call, TRBD1, lacks DNA for checking. This CDR3 region has 14 residues. Germline-derived CDR1 and CDR2 are MNHEY and SMNVEV (reference sequence). CDR3: CASSPRQGREKLFF.

V and J are TRBV6-1 and TRBJ1-3. The CDR3 runs 13 residues. Germline V lookup: CDR1 MNHNS, CDR2 SASEGT. The CDR3 sequence is CASSPLSGNTIYF.